This TCR beta chain was documented in a study of shared clonotypes between healthy human individuals. About the study: Every donor yielded three CD4 naive, three CD4 memory, two CD8 naive and one CD8 memory plate. The study, taken as a whole, reports: On the whole, naive subsets had larger estimated richness than memory subsets had. How much donors shared clonotypes was expected to be affected by sequencing depth.

Assay used: immunoSEQ multiplex PCR; TCRdb lists only in-frame clones, some missing. This table holds 950,000 to 1,300,000 clones, about 75% found once. Regarding this clone: Its target is unknown.

Sequences were obtained from memory CD4+ T cells sorted from blood. Sample subset: CD45RA-negative fraction. The sequence came from a man aged 18 to 29 in good health.

In DNA form, the CDR3 reads TGCAGCGTTGACGAAGGGGACAGGGGCCGTGGCTACACCTTC. It encodes CSVDEGDRGRGYTF. The rearrangement joins TRBV29-1 to TRBJ1-2, with 10 bases aligning to TRBD1. V lost 3 bases to trimming and J lost 7 bases; unmatched junction nucleotides: 8. CDR3 length: 14 residues. CDR1 is SQVTM, CDR2 ANQGSEA, per germline.